Each of the 20 T cell receptor beta chains below was sequenced from the same sample in a study of shared clonotypes between healthy human individuals. Profiled with immunoSEQ multiplex PCR; TCRdb holds only in-frame clones, not every one. Among about 1 million clones listed, more than 60% were seen once. Source material: memory CD4+ T cells sorted from blood. As to subset: CD45RA-negative fraction. Receptors were obtained from a man between 18 and 29 years old in good health.

The gene calls are TRBV19 and TRBJ1-5, with TRBD1 matching 8 bases. The CDR3 has 15 amino acids. The germline gives CDR1 LNHDA, CDR2 SQIVND (reference sequence). The V segment lost 6 bases and the J segment 4 bases; nucleotides outside the gene matches: 8. The CDR3 protein is CASRGQEPKNQPQHF. DNA for the CDR3: TGTGCCAGTAGGGGACAGGAGCCTAAGAATCAGCCCCAGCATTTT.

V gene TRBV6-5 combines with J gene TRBJ2-2; the D gene is possibly TRBD2 (5 bases). Per germline, CDR1 MNHEY and CDR2 SVGAGI. Trimming cost V 6 bases and J 5 bases, with 16 bases left between them. CDR3 size: 15 residues. Written as DNA, the CDR3 is TGTGCCAGCAGATGGACTCAGGTTGGGACCGGGGAGCTGTTTTTT. This encodes CASRWTQVGTGELFF.

This chain uses TRBV12-5 with TRBJ1-1, with a tentative D call TRBD1 (6 bases). This CDR3 comprises 16 residues. V lost 0 bases and J lost 2, with 13 bases in between. The germline gives CDR1 LGHNT, CDR2 FRNRAP. The CDR3 sequence is CASGLVGGQFNTEAFF. The CDR3 bases are TGTGCTAGTGGTTTGGTAGGGGGGCAGTTTAACACTGAAGCTTTCTTT.

A few counts support this clone. The gene calls are TRBV10-3 and TRBJ2-7, with TRBD2 identical over 10 bases. CDR1 is ENHRY, CDR2 SYGVKD, per germline. V gave up 3 bases and J gave up 6 bases; unmatched junction bases: 2. This CDR3 has 13 residues. CDR3 bases: TGTGCCATCAGTGAACTAGCGGGATTCGAGCAGTACTTC. Its protein is CAISELAGFEQYF.

CDR3 sequence reads: CASSLEQLNTEAFF. In DNA form, the CDR3 reads TGTGCCAGCAGCCTTGAACAGCTGAACACTGAAGCTTTCTTT. V and J are TRBV2 and TRBJ1-1; D is unresolved. V lost 6 bases and J 0 bases, leaving 11 bases between the germline ends. Germline-derived CDR1 and CDR2 are SNHLY and FYNNEI. The CDR3 length is 14 residues.

Points on this clone: Other DNA sequences in the sample encode the same CDR3. This chain links TRBV5-1 with TRBJ2-7; TRBD2 matches at 8 bases. The germline CDR1 and CDR2 sequences are SGHRS and YFSETQ. The CDR3 length is 14 residues. Trimming removed 2 bases from V and 1 base from J; junction bases left unmatched: 2. For the CDR3, the DNA is TGCGCCAGCAGCTTCGGACTAGCATCCTACGAGCAGTACTTC. This translates into CASSFGLASYEQYF.

The chain links TRBV5-4 to TRBJ1-4, with 9 bases lining up with TRBD1. Germline V CDR1 and CDR2: SGHNT, YYREEE (reference sequence). Trimming took 4 bases from V and 8 from J; bases not matched to a gene: 9. The CDR3 spans 15 residues. The CDR3 coding sequence is TGTGCCAGCAGCCATGAACAGGGGGCTCGGGAAAAACTGTTTTTT. This sequence encodes CASSHEQGAREKLFF.

The chain is built from TRBV5-1 and TRBJ2-1; D uncertain. There are 14 residues in the CDR3. V was cut by 6 bases and J by 3 bases, with 13 bases left in between. Germline V gene data show CDR1 as SGHRS and CDR2 as YFSETQ. CDR3 nucleotide sequence: TGCGCCAGCACTTTGACGGTCCACTACAATGAGCAGTTCTTC. Its protein is CASTLTVHYNEQFF.

The CDR3 DNA follows: TGTGCCTGGAGTAATCATCCGAACACTGAAGCTTTCTTT. Translation: CAWSNHPNTEAFF. The gene calls are TRBV30 and TRBJ1-1; unclear D gene. The CDR3 loop spans 13 amino acids. Trimming removed 2 bases from V and 1 base from J, with 8 bases in between. Looked up from germline, CDR1 is GTSNPN and CDR2 is SVGIG (reference sequence).

The chain couples TRBV10-2 to TRBJ1-1, with D unresolved. Germline V gives CDR1 WSHSY, CDR2 SAAADI. V lost 8 bases and J 5 bases, leaving 9 bases between the germline ends. The CDR3 is 11 residues long. DNA of the CDR3: TGCGCCAGCTGGGGTAATACTGAAGCTTTCTTT. Protein product: CASWGNTEAFF.

The J gene is TRBJ2-7, the V gene TRBV5-6; 8 bases fit TRBD1. Germline CDR1 SGHDT, CDR2 YYEEEE. J gave up 5 bases and V 4 bases, and 11 bases lay outside the gene matches. CDR3 length: 15 residues. CDR3 protein: CASSPTPDRGNEQYF. CDR3 nucleotides: TGTGCCAGCAGCCCAACTCCCGACAGGGGCAACGAGCAGTACTTC. Using reference TRBV5-6 and TRBJ2-7 for the parts outside the CDR3, the full variable domain is DAGVTQSPTHLIKTRGQQVTLRCSPKSGHDTVSWYQQALGQGPQFIFQYYEEEERQRGNFPDRFSGHQFPNYSSELNVNALLLGDSALYLCASSPTPDRGNEQYFGPGTRLTVT.

Concerning this clone: The sample has other DNA sequences that encode this CDR3 too. The chain has TRBV18 and TRBJ2-5; unclear D gene. V was clipped by 1 base and J by 2 bases, with 8 bases between them. Germline V gene data show CDR1 as KGHSH and CDR2 as LQKENI. There are 14 residues in the CDR3. CDR3 in amino acids: CASSPQGIQETQYF. DNA for the CDR3: TGTGCCAGCTCACCACAGGGCATACAAGAGACCCAGTACTTC.

The chain carries TRBV7-2 and TRBJ2-2; perhaps TRBD2 as D (5 bases). Trimming removed 1 base at V and 4 bases at J, with 7 bases between. This CDR3 is built from 14 residues. Per germline, CDR1 SGHTA and CDR2 FQGNSA. The CDR3 reads CASSLEGVTGELFF. CDR3 in DNA: TGTGCCAGCAGCTTAGAGGGAGTCACCGGGGAGCTGTTTTTT.

The gene calls are TRBV7-2 and TRBJ1-1; D may be TRBD1 (6 bases). The germline CDR1 and CDR2 sequences are SGHTA and FQGNSA. Deletions cut 5 bases from V and 1 base from J, with 14 bases between. The CDR3 spans 15 residues. The CDR3 spells CASSLRAGENTEAFF. The CDR3 DNA is TGTGCCAGCAGCCTAAGGGCAGGGGAGAACACTGAAGCTTTCTTT.

J is TRBJ1-3 and V is TRBV7-2, with D unclear. This CDR3 is built from 13 residues. Germline V lookup: CDR1 SGHTA, CDR2 FQGNSA. V lost 5 bases and J lost 0, with 5 bases in between. The CDR3 coding sequence is TGTGCCAGCAGCGGGTACTCTGGAAACACCATATATTTT. Translated, it gives CASSGYSGNTIYF.

The chain is built from TRBV5-1 and TRBJ2-3; TRBD2 aligns across 9 bases. The CDR3 is 17 amino acids. V trimming: 2 bases; J trimming: 4 bases; junction bases outside the gene matches: 11. The germline V gene has CDR1 SGHRS and CDR2 YFSETQ. DNA of the CDR3: TGCGCCAGCAGCTTAACTGGCGCGGGAGGGCCCCCAGATACGCAGTATTTT. Encoded protein: CASSLTGAGGPPDTQYF.

This clone was counted a few times. The same CDR3 can be traced to other DNA sequences in this sample. The chain is built from TRBV11-2 and TRBJ1-5, with TRBD1 identical over 7 bases. The CDR3 sequence is 13 residues long. The V and J ends lost 3 bases and 4 bases, in that order; junction bases with no gene match: 0. Per the germline V gene, CDR1 is SGHAT and CDR2 is FQNNGV. CDR3 sequence reads: CASSLGQNQPQHF. DNA for the CDR3: TGTGCCAGCAGCTTGGGACAGAATCAGCCCCAGCATTTT.

This chain links TRBV19 with TRBJ2-7; D is perhaps TRBD1 (6 bases). V lost 5 bases and J lost 5, with 16 bases in between. Germline V CDR1 and CDR2: LNHDA, SQIVND (reference sequence). The CDR3 runs 14 residues. CDR3: CASSLTGTRDEQYF. The CDR3 coding sequence is TGTGCCAGTAGTCTCACCGGGACAAGGGACGAGCAGTACTTC.

This clone was observed a few times. The J gene is TRBJ2-3, the V gene TRBV11-2, with D perhaps being TRBD1 or TRBD2 (7 bases each). Trimming took 6 bases from V and 2 from J, leaving 21 bases between them. This CDR3 is built from 17 residues. The germline gives CDR1 SGHAT, CDR2 FQNNGV. The CDR3 sequence is CASRPGGGGRATDTQYF. CDR3 nucleotides: TGTGCCAGCAGACCTGGGGGAGGGGGCCGAGCCACAGATACGCAGTATTTT.

V is TRBV19 and J is TRBJ1-5; 7 nucleotides agree with TRBD1. This CDR3 is 15 amino acids long. With V trimmed by 5 bases and J by 6 bases, 10 bases remained unmatched. Looked up from germline, CDR1 is LNHDA and CDR2 is SQIVND (reference sequence). CDR3 residues: CASSADRVSGQPQHF. The DNA for the CDR3 is TGTGCCAGTAGTGCCGACAGGGTAAGTGGTCAGCCCCAGCATTTT.